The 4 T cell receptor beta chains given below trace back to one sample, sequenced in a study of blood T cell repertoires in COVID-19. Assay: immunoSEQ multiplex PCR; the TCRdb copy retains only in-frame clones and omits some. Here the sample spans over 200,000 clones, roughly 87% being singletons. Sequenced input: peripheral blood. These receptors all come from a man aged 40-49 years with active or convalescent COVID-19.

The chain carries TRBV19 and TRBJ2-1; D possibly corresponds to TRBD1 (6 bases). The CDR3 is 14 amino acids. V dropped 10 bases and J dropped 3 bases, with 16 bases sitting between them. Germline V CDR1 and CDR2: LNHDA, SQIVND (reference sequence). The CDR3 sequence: CATEGGSGYNEQFF. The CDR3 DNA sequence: TGTGCCACAGAAGGGGGTTCGGGCTACAATGAGCAGTTCTTC. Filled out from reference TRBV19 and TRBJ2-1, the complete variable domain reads DGGITQSPKYLFRKEGQNVTLSCEQNLNHDAMYWYRQDPGQGLRLIYYSQIVNDFQKGDIAEGYSVSREKKESFPLTVTSAQKNPTAFYLCATEGGSGYNEQFFGPGTRLTVL.

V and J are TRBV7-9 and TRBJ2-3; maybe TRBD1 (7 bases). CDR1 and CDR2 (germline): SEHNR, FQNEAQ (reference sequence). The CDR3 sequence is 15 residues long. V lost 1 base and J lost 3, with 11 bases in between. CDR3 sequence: CASSLGQGGTDTQYF. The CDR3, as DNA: TGTGCCAGCAGCTTAGGTCAGGGGGGAACAGATACGCAGTATTTT.

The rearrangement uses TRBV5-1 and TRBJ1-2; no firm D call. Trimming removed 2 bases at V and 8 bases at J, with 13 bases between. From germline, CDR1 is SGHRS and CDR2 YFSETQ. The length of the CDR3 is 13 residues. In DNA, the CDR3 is TGCGCCAGCAGCTTAATGCGGGGAAACGGCTACACCTTC. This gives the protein CASSLMRGNGYTF.

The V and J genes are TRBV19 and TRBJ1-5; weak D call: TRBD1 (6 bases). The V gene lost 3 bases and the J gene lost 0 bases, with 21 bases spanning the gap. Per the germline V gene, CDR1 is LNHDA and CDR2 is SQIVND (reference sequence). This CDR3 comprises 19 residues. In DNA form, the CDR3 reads TGTGCCAGTAGTATTACCTACGGGACACTCTTCTATAGCAATCAGCCCCAGCATTTT. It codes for CASSITYGTLFYSNQPQHF. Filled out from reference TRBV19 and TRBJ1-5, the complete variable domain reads DGGITQSPKYLFRKEGQNVTLSCEQNLNHDAMYWYRQDPGQGLRLIYYSQIVNDFQKGDIAEGYSVSREKKESFPLTVTSAQKNPTAFYLCASSITYGTLFYSNQPQHFGDGTRLSIL.